The entry that follows covers one T cell receptor beta chain sequence. The data were taken from a study of T cell responses to AZD1222 COVID-19 vaccine. Libraries were prepared by immunoSEQ multiplex PCR; TCRdb keeps only in-frame clonotypes and omits some of them. This table has about 180,000 clones, 85% to 95% appearing once. V lost 3 bases, J lost 9 bases, and 6 bases stayed unmatched. The germline V gene has CDR1 LNHDA and CDR2 SQIVND (reference sequence). The CDR3 spans 14 residues. The material sequenced was peripheral blood, taken 28 days after the second AZD1222 dose. The TCR was taken from an adult who received the AZD1222 COVID-19 vaccine. This chain uses TRBV19 with TRBJ1-4; 8 nucleotides match TRBD1. The CDR3 DNA reads TGTGCCAGTAGTATTTCAGGACAGGGTAAAAAACTGTTTTTT. Translating it yields CASSISGQGKKLFF.